These T cell receptor beta chains were read from a single sample in a study of human T cells and chemical hapten exposure. MiXCR, run by TCRdb on the RACE reads, gives a single entry per CDR3 protein. The sample holds under 400,000 distinct CDR3 sequences, roughly 4.6% seen once. The specimen was whole blood, collected in connection with sensitization to the hapten diphenylcyclopropenone (DPC). All receptors derive from a woman aged 50 to 60 with alopecia areata. Some clones in this sample may be carry-over from other donors' samples. Each CDR3 is given with its conserved first and last residue. A D gene is named only where the DNA matches it firmly. Expanded clones get a size class; other rows say once, few or many, or leave the size out.

D	V	J	size	DNA	CDR3
-	TRBV15	TRBJ2-3	-	TGTGCCACCAGCAGAGATGTCGGAGATACGCAGTATTTT	CATSRDVGDTQYF
-	TRBV12-3/TRBV12-4	TRBJ2-3	few	TGTGCCAGCAGTTTTATGGACAGAAGGTATTTT	CASSFMDRRYF
-	TRBV20-1	TRBJ1-4	few	TGCAGTGCTAAACCCGACAGGAGATACGGGGAAAAACTGTTTTTT	CSAKPDRRYGEKLFF
-	TRBV12-3/TRBV12-4	TRBJ1-3	many	TGTGCCAGCAGTTTAGGGAGCTCTGGAAACACCATATATTTT	CASSLGSSGNTIYF
-	TRBV7-9	TRBJ2-3	many	TGTGCCAGCAGCTCGATGAGGCGACAGTCCACACATACGCAGTATTTT	CASSSMRRQSTHTQYF
TRBD1	TRBV3-1	TRBJ1-1	-	TGTGTCAGCAGCCCCTCCGGGACAGGGTGGACTGAAGCTTTCTTT	CVSSPSGTGWTEAFF
-	TRBV4-1	TRBJ2-1	many	TGCGCCAGCAGCCAAGATTTGAGCGGTTCCTACAATGAGCAGTTCTTC	CASSQDLSGSYNEQFF
TRBD2	TRBV6-5	TRBJ2-7	many	TGTGCCAGCAGTTACTCGAGGTCGGCGGGGGGGAGCTCCTACGAGCAGTACTTC	CASSYSRSAGGSSYEQYF
TRBD2	TRBV20-1	TRBJ2-4	many	TGCAGTGCTAAGGGGTCGGGACTAGCGGGGCCTTGGGCCAAAAACATTCAGTACTTC	CSAKGSGLAGPWAKNIQYF
-	TRBV30	TRBJ1-3	-	TGTGCCTGGAGTGGGGGCGTCCCCATATATTTT	CAWSGGVPIYF
-	TRBV4-1	TRBJ1-2	few	TGCGCCAGCAGCCGTCTGGGGGACGGCAACTATGGCTACACCTTC	CASSRLGDGNYGYTF
TRBD1	TRBV20-1	TRBJ1-5	few	TGCAGTGCTAGAGGAAGACAGGGCTATAGCAATCAGCCCCAGCATTTT	CSARGRQGYSNQPQHF
TRBD2	TRBV11-3	TRBJ2-7	-	TGTGCCAGCAGCTTAGATGGCGGGGGCTACGAGCAGTACTTC	CASSLDGGGYEQYF
-	TRBV6-6	TRBJ2-5	-	TGTGCCAGCACCTCTCTTCTGAAAGAGACCCAGTACTTC	CASTSLLKETQYF
TRBD2	TRBV13	TRBJ2-5	once	TGTGCCAGCAGTGGGGGGGAACCGGGACAAGAGACCCAGTACTTC	CASSGGEPGQETQYF
-	TRBV9	TRBJ2-2	-	TGTGCCAGCAGCGTAGTATCGGAGACCGGGGAGCTGTTTTTT	CASSVVSETGELFF
-	TRBV11-2	TRBJ2-6	few	TGTGCCAGCAGCCCGGTCAAGGGGTACGGGGCCAACGTCCTGACTTTC	CASSPVKGYGANVLTF
-	TRBV7-9	TRBJ2-1	-	TGTGCCAGCAGCTCGCAGGGGAAGCCCTACAATGAGCAGTTCTTC	CASSSQGKPYNEQFF
-	TRBV7-2	TRBJ2-7	-	TGTGCCAGCAGCTCGGCTAGCCTCGACTACGAGCAGTACTTC	CASSSASLDYEQYF
-	TRBV20-1	TRBJ1-1	few	TGCAGTGCTAGCCGCAGGGGGAACACTGAAGCTTTCTTT	CSASRRGNTEAFF
TRBD1	TRBV28	TRBJ2-3	many	TGTGCCAGCAGATGGGGACAGGTCATTAGCACAGATACGCAGTATTTT	CASRWGQVISTDTQYF
TRBD2	TRBV30	TRBJ2-1	few	TGTGCCTGGAGAGGACTAGCGTTCGACAATGAGCAGTTCTTC	CAWRGLAFDNEQFF
-	TRBV29-1	TRBJ1-1	-	TGCAGCTTTGGGTCGGGACAAACTAACACTGAAGCTTTCTTT	CSFGSGQTNTEAFF
TRBD2	TRBV28	TRBJ2-3	-	TGTGCCAGCAGTTCGGGACTAGCGGGACCCCGCACTTATAAGGATACGCAGTATTTT	CASSSGLAGPRTYKDTQYF
TRBD2	TRBV5-8	TRBJ2-3	few	TGTGCCAGCAGCTTGACTAGCGGATTGACAGATACGCAGTATTTT	CASSLTSGLTDTQYF
-	TRBV2	TRBJ2-5	few	TGTGCCAGCAGTGCTAGCGGAGGGGGAAAAGAGACCCAGTACTTC	CASSASGGGKETQYF
-	TRBV20-1	TRBJ1-2	many	TGCAGTGCTAGAATATATGGCTACACCTTC	CSARIYGYTF
TRBD2	TRBV7-9	TRBJ2-5	many	TGTGCCAGCAGCCCAGGACTAGCGGGGGCAGGGCAGCGAGAGACCCAGTACTTC	CASSPGLAGAGQRETQYF
TRBD2	TRBV18	TRBJ2-1	-	TGTGCCAGCTCACCGGAACTAGCGGGAGTCGGGAGAAGGAGGAATGAGCAGTTCTTC	CASSPELAGVGRRRNEQFF